The clone carrying this TCR beta chain occurred many times. Its specificity is unknown. These data come from a study of T-cell reconstitution after alpha-beta-depleted transplantation in children. Study-wide results and limits: Recipient T cells and thymic progenitors that survived were the source of the high TCRbeta diversity seen at day 60 in some patients. As was reported, about two months after transplant, alpha-beta T cells came from several hundred expanded graft clones. Newly made T cells mostly supplied T-cell counts and diversity one year after transplant.

The library targeted TCRbeta and was prepared with unique molecular identifiers. Each CDR3 protein is one row after TCRdb ran MiXCR on the PCR reads. The sample consists of about a million distinct CDR3 sequences, roughly 29% of them appearing once. Germline V gene lookup returns CDR1 SNHLY and CDR2 FYNNEI. V shed 6 bases, J shed 5 bases, and the junction held 4 bases outside the gene matches. CDR3 size: 13 residues. The sequencing here drew on PBMCs, mostly from graft donor cells, taken 360 days after TCRalphabeta/CD19-depleted stem cell transplant. The chain is built from TRBV2 and TRBJ1-1, with 9 bases matching TRBD1. The sequence derives from a boy in the first two years of life who had a stem cell transplant for SCID, so the T cells may come from the graft donor. The CDR3 DNA reads as TGTGCCAGCAGAGGACAGGGGAGGACTGAAGCTTTCTTT. Translation gives CASRGQGRTEAFF.